This paragraph covers one T cell receptor (beta chain) sequence. The CDR3 has 16 residues. CDR1 and CDR2 (germline): MDHEN, SYDVKM. The V segment lost 6 bases and the J segment 4 bases; nucleotides outside the gene matches: 14. Produced via immunoSEQ multiplex PCR; TCRdb's table is partial and in-frame only. The table includes 45,000 to 50,000 clones, about nine tenths detected once. This entry belongs to a study of OX40 agonist ivuxolimab in advanced cancers. For the study at large: Partial response was recorded in three patients: one hepatocellular carcinoma and two cutaneous melanoma cases.

The sampling schedule covered blood at baseline, cycle 4 day 1, and cycle 7 day 1. The genes are TRBV28 and TRBJ1-2, with 7 nucleotides matching TRBD1. This TCR was sampled from an adult with an advanced solid tumor such as melanoma, head and neck, liver or kidney cancer. Sequencing was performed on CD4+ or CD8+ T cells sorted from blood, taken in a trial of the OX40 agonist ivuxolimab. CDR3 region: CASSPGQARAPYGYTF. The CDR3, as DNA: TGTGCCAGCAGCCCAGGACAGGCCCGGGCTCCCTATGGCTACACCTTC.